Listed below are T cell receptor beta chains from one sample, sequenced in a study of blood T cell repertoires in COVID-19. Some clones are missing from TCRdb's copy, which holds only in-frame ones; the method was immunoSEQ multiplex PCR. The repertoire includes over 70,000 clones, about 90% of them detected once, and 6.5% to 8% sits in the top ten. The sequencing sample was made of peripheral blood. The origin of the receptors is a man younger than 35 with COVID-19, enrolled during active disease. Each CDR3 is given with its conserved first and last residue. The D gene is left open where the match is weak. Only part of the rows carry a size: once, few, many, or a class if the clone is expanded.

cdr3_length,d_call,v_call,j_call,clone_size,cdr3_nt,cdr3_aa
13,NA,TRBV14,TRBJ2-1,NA,TGTGCCAGCAGCCAAGGGGGGGGCGGAAAACAGTTCTTC,CASSQGGGGKQFF
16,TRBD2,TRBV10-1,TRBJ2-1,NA,TGCGCCAGCAGTGAGTATCAGCGGGAGGGCCACAATGAGCAGTTCTTC,CASSEYQREGHNEQFF
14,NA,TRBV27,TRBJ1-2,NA,TGTGCCAGCAGTCTCAGGGCCATGATTGGGGGCTACACCTTC,CASSLRAMIGGYTF
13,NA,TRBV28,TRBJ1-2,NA,TGTGCCAGCAGTTTAAGTCGGTACTATGGCTACACCTTC,CASSLSRYYGYTF
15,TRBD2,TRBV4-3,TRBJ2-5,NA,TGCGCCAGCAGCCCGGGGACTAGCGGAGGGGAGACCCAGTACTTC,CASSPGTSGGETQYF
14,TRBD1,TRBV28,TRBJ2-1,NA,TGTGCCAGCAGTTCTCTGGGACAGGGGAAAGGGCAGTTCTTC,CASSSLGQGKGQFF
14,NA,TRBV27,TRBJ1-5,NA,TGTGCCAGCAGTTTACAGGGGAGCAATCAGCCCCAGCATTTT,CASSLQGSNQPQHF
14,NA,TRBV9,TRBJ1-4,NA,TGTGCCAGCAGCGTAAATGGGGCCCACGAAAAACTGTTTTTT,CASSVNGAHEKLFF
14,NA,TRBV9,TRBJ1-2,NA,TGTGCCAGCAGCGTAGATGGCAATGACTATGGCTACACCTTC,CASSVDGNDYGYTF
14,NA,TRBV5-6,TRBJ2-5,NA,TGTGCCAGCAGCACGGTAGCCACTCAAGAGACCCAGTACTTC,CASSTVATQETQYF
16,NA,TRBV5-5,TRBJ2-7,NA,TGTGCCAGCAGCTCCCCCGCTACGGCCAGTCGGGGCGAGCAGTACTTC,CASSSPATASRGEQYF
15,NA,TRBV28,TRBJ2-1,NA,TGTGCCAGCAGTCCAACTCCGAGCTCCTACAATGAGCAGTTCTTC,CASSPTPSSYNEQFF
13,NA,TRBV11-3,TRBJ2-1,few,TGTGCCAGCAGCCCCCCGGACCGACAGGAGCAGTTCTTC,CASSPPDRQEQFF
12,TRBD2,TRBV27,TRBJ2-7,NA,TGTGCCAGCAGTGGGGAGGGTACAGAGCAGTACTTC,CASSGEGTEQYF
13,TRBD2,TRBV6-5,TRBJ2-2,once,TGTGCCAGCAGTTGGGGGGGTAACGGGGAGCTGTTTTTT,CASSWGGNGELFF
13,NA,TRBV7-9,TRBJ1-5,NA,TGTGCCAGCAGCCCACAGGGAAATCAGCCCCAGCATTTT,CASSPQGNQPQHF
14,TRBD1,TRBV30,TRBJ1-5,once,TGTGCCTGGAGTGTCGGGACAGGGAGCCAGCCCCAGCATTTT,CAWSVGTGSQPQHF
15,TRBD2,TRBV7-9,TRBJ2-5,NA,TGTGCCAGCAGCTTATTAACAGCGGGGAAAGAGACCCAGTACTTC,CASSLLTAGKETQYF
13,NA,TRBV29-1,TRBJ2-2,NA,TGCAGCGTCGACAGTTGGAACACCGGGGAGCTGTTTTTT,CSVDSWNTGELFF
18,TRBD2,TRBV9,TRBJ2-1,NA,TGTGCCAGCAGCGTGTCTAGCGGGAGGGCCGGAGGCTACAATGAGCAGTTCTTC,CASSVSSGRAGGYNEQFF
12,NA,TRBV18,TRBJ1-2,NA,TGTGCCAGCTCAGGAACAGACTATGGCTACACCTTC,CASSGTDYGYTF
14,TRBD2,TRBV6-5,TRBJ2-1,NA,TGTGCCAGCAGTTACTCGGGGACTAACAATGAGCAGTTCTTC,CASSYSGTNNEQFF
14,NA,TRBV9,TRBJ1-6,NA,TGTGCCAGCAGCGGTGGGGGCCATAATTCACCCCTCCACTTT,CASSGGGHNSPLHF
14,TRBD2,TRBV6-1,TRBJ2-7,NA,TGTGCCAGCAGTGGAGCGGGACTAACCTACGAGCAGTACTTC,CASSGAGLTYEQYF
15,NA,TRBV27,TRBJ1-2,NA,TGTGCCAGCAGTTTTTCAGGACAGAATTACTATGGCTACACCTTC,CASSFSGQNYYGYTF
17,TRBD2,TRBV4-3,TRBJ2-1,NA,TGCGCCAGCAGCCGGCTAGAAGGGGCTAGCGGATACAATGAGCAGTTCTTC,CASSRLEGASGYNEQFF
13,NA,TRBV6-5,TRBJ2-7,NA,TGTGCCAGCAGTTACTCCCCTGCCTACGAGCAGTACTTC,CASSYSPAYEQYF
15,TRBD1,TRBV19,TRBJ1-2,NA,TGTGCCAGTAGTATTTCAGGGGGCTTGAGCTATGGCTACACCTTC,CASSISGGLSYGYTF
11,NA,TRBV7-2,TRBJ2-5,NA,TGTGCCAGCAGCTTATATTATACCCAGTACTTC,CASSLYYTQYF
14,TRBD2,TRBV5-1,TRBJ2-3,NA,TGCGCCAGCAGCTTGGGCGGGAGGATCGATACGCAGTATTTT,CASSLGGRIDTQYF
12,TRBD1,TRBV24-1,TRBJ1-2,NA,TGTGCCACTCAGGGGGCACACTATGGCTACACCTTC,CATQGAHYGYTF
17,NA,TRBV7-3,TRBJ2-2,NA,TGTGCCAGCAGCTTTTTGTCTCGCGGTAGGAACACCGGGGAGCTGTTTTTT,CASSFLSRGRNTGELFF
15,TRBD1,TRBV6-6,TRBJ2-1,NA,TGTGCCAGCAGTTCCCGGGACAGGGACCATAATGAGCAGTTCTTC,CASSSRDRDHNEQFF
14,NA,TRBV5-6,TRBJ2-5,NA,TGTGCCAGCAGCTTCCTTGGGAGAACGGAGACCCAGTACTTC,CASSFLGRTETQYF
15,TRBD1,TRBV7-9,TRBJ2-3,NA,TGTGCCAGCAGTCTAGGGGACAGTTCCTTAGATACGCAGTATTTT,CASSLGDSSLDTQYF
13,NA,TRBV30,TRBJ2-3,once,TGTGCCTTGGACGGCGGGGCCGGAGATACGCAGTATTTT,CALDGGAGDTQYF
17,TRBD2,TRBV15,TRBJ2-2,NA,TGTGCCACCAGCAGAGAACTAGCGGGAGGGCCCGCAGGGGAGCTGTTTTTT,CATSRELAGGPAGELFF
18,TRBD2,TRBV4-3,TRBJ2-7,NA,TGCGCCAGCAGCCAAGACTTGGCGGGAGGCCTCCTCTCCTACGAGCAGTACTTC,CASSQDLAGGLLSYEQYF
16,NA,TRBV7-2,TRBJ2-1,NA,TGTGCCAGCTCATCTGGAGAGGGCAGCTCCTACAATGAGCAGTTCTTC,CASSSGEGSSYNEQFF
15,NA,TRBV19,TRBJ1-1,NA,TGTGCCAGTAGTACGGCGGACATCCTGAACACTGAAGCTTTCTTT,CASSTADILNTEAFF
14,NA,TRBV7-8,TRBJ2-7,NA,TGTGCCAGCAGCTTAGGAGTCAGGGACTACGAGCAGTACTTC,CASSLGVRDYEQYF
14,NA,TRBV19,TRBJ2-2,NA,TGTGCCAGTAGATCGGGGGGCTGGACCGGGGAGCTGTTTTTT,CASRSGGWTGELFF
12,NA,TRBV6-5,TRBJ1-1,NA,TGTGCCAGCAGCTCCACTTACACTGAAGCTTTCTTT,CASSSTYTEAFF
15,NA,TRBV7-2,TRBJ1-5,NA,TGTGCCAGCAGCTCACAGGGTCATAGCAATCAGCCCCAGCATTTT,CASSSQGHSNQPQHF
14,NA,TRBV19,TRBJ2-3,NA,TGTGCCAGTAGTATAGATCAAGCGACAGATACGCAGTATTTT,CASSIDQATDTQYF
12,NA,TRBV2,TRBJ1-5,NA,TGTGCCAGCGGAGGGGACCATCAGCCCCAGCATTTT,CASGGDHQPQHF
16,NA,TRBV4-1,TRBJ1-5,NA,TGCGCCAGCAGCCGTACTAGGGTTGGCGGGAATCAGCCCCAGCATTTT,CASSRTRVGGNQPQHF
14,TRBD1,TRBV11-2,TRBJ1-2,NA,TGTGCCAGCAGTGGTGACAGGGGGTTCTATGGCTACACCTTC,CASSGDRGFYGYTF
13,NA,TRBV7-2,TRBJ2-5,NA,TGTGCCAGCAGTGTAGAGGCGGGGGAGACCCAGTACTTC,CASSVEAGETQYF
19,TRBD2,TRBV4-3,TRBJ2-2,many,TGCGCCAGCAGCCAAGCGACTAGCGGGAGTCCTCTGAGCACCGGGGAGCTGTTTTTT,CASSQATSGSPLSTGELFF